These 25 T cell receptor beta chains were all obtained from the same sample, sequenced in a study of blood T cell repertoires in COVID-19. Sequencing was performed with immunoSEQ multiplex PCR; in TCRdb, only in-frame clones are kept and a portion is missing. Of 150,000 to 200,000 clones in the sample, around 87% were seen once. Sequenced input: peripheral blood. The source of these receptors is a man aged 55 to 70 with COVID-19, enrolled during active disease.

This clone was observed once. The V call is TRBV5-6, the J call TRBJ1-5, with 8 bases fitting TRBD1. Germline V gene lookup returns CDR1 SGHDT and CDR2 YYEEEE. V was clipped by 1 base and J by 3 bases; unmatched bases: 6. The CDR3 runs to 16 residues. This CDR3 reads CASSLLTGEFNQPQHF. The CDR3 nucleotides read TGTGCCAGCAGCTTGTTGACAGGGGAGTTCAATCAGCCCCAGCATTTT.

V usage is TRBV28 and J usage is TRBJ1-4, with TRBD1 matching over 8 bases. The CDR3 consists of 14 residues. The germline gives CDR1 MDHEN, CDR2 SYDVKM. V gave up 6 bases and J gave up 7 bases; unmatched junction bases: 7. The chain's CDR3 is CASSFGQGVEKLFF. DNA of the CDR3: TGTGCCAGCAGCTTTGGACAGGGTGTTGAAAAACTGTTTTTT.

V and J are TRBV4-2 and TRBJ2-7; 13 bases agree with TRBD2. This CDR3 is 19 amino acids long. V dropped 4 bases and J dropped 2; count of bases not matched to a gene: 14. From germline, CDR1 is LGHNA and CDR2 YNFKEQ. The CDR3 sequence: CASSREDRGTSGTPYEQYF. In DNA form, the CDR3 reads TGTGCCAGCAGCCGAGAAGACAGGGGGACTAGCGGGACCCCCTACGAGCAGTACTTC.

The rearrangement links TRBV6-5 to TRBJ2-3; maybe TRBD1 (5 bases). Germline V CDR1 and CDR2: MNHEY, SVGAGI. V shed 8 bases and J shed 2 bases, with 14 bases lying between them. The CDR3 spans 14 residues. The CDR3 DNA follows: TGTGCCAGCGCTTACAGGAAGATCACAGATACGCAGTATTTT. Translating gives CASAYRKITDTQYF.

V usage is TRBV5-1 and J usage is TRBJ1-3; possible D gene TRBD1, 5 bases. Germline assignment: CDR1 SGHRS and CDR2 YFSETQ. V lost 4 bases and J 0 bases, leaving 11 bases between the germline ends. The CDR3 consists of 15 residues. The CDR3 region has the DNA TGCGCCAGCAGCCGAACAGGCCTCTCTGGAAACACCATATATTTT. As protein: CASSRTGLSGNTIYF. The full variable domain, in which reference TRBV5-1 and TRBJ1-3 provide the parts outside the CDR3, is KAGVTQTPRYLIKTRGQQVTLSCSPISGHRSVSWYQQTPGQGLQFLFEYFSETQRNKGNFPGRFSGRQFSNSRSEMNVSTLELGDSALYLCASSRTGLSGNTIYFGEGSWLTVV.

The count of this clone is one. This chain connects TRBV20-1 to TRBJ2-7, with 9 bases matching TRBD2. Unmatched junction bases numbered 0, after V lost 3 bases and J lost 0 bases. The germline gives CDR1 DFQATT, CDR2 SNEGSKA (reference sequence). The CDR3 runs to 13 residues. The CDR3 region has the DNA TGCAGTGCTAGTAGCGGGAGCTCCTACGAGCAGTACTTC. Its protein product is CSASSGSSYEQYF.

This rearrangement joins TRBV6-5 to TRBJ1-5; D remains ambiguous. There are 12 residues in the CDR3. V gave up 8 bases and J gave up 0 bases, with 5 bases separating them. Germline V lookup: CDR1 MNHEY, CDR2 SVGAGI. DNA of the CDR3: TGTGCCAGCCAGGATAGCAATCAGCCCCAGCATTTT. It yields the protein CASQDSNQPQHF.

CDR3 sequence: CASSLNPSSGANVLTF. The CDR3 DNA follows: TGTGCCAGCAGCTTAAACCCCAGCTCTGGGGCCAACGTCCTGACTTTC. J is TRBJ2-6 and V is TRBV7-3; D is ambiguous. This CDR3 contains 16 residues. V was clipped by 1 base and J by 0 bases, with 7 bases between them. CDR1 and CDR2 from the germline V gene are SGHTA and FQGTGA. Variable domain in full (rest from reference TRBV7-3 and TRBJ2-6): GAGVSQTPSNKVTEKGKYVELRCDPISGHTALYWYRQSLGQGPEFLIYFQGTGAADDSGLPNDRFFAVRPEGSVSTLKIQRTERGDSAVYLCASSLNPSSGANVLTFGAGSRLTVL.

The genes are TRBV9 and TRBJ2-1; no clear D gene. V was shortened by 4 bases and J by 0 bases, with 11 bases between the two germline ends. The CDR3 sequence is 15 residues long. The V gene's germline CDR1 is SGDLS and CDR2 YYNGEE. CDR3 protein: CASSKSQSSYNEQFF. CDR3 nucleotides: TGTGCCAGCAGCAAGAGCCAAAGCTCCTACAATGAGCAGTTCTTC.

This clone was seen only a few times. DNA for the CDR3: TGTGCCAGCAGCTTAGCGCCGGGACAAGTTGTCAATTCACCCCTCCACTTT. Its translation is CASSLAPGQVVNSPLHF. The V gene is TRBV7-2, the J gene TRBJ1-6; D possibly corresponds to TRBD1 (6 bases). Germline CDR1 and CDR2: SGHTA and FQGNSA. Trimming pared 0 bases from V and 7 bases from J, leaving 16 bases between. CDR3 length: 17 amino acids.

With respect to this clone: One end of the junction varies from germline; a read error may be responsible. The chain carries TRBV5-1 and TRBJ2-5, with 11 bases fitting TRBD1. The CDR3 contains 16 residues. Germline V lookup: CDR1 SGHRS, CDR2 YFSETQ. This CDR3 is CASTLGTGQGVETQYF. The CDR3 DNA reads as TGCGCCAGCACCTTGGGAACGGGACAGGGGGTAGAGACCCAGTACTTC.

The chain couples TRBV7-2 to TRBJ2-1; D remains ambiguous. Trimming took off 0 bases at V and 4 bases at J, with 7 bases between the two ends. CDR1 is SGHTA and CDR2 is FQGNSA in the germline V gene. This CDR3 is built from 14 residues. CDR3 coding DNA: TGTGCCAGCAGCTTAGCTTTCGGTTACAATGAGCAGTTCTTC. Protein sequence: CASSLAFGYNEQFF.

The chain carries TRBV9 and TRBJ2-4; 10 nucleotides agree with TRBD2. In germline, CDR1 is SGDLS, CDR2 YYNGEE. This CDR3 is 14 amino acids long. Losses at the gene ends were 2 bases for V and 8 bases for J; bases not matched to a gene: 4. CDR3 in amino acids: CASSVSSGGDIQYF. In nucleotides, the CDR3 is TGTGCCAGCAGCGTTTCTAGCGGGGGTGACATTCAGTACTTC. The full variable domain, in which reference TRBV9 and TRBJ2-4 provide the parts outside the CDR3, is DSGVTQTPKHLITATGQRVTLRCSPRSGDLSVYWYQQSLDQGLQFLIQYYNGEERAKGNILERFSAQQFPDLHSELNLSSLELGDSALYFCASSVSSGGDIQYFGAGTRLSVL.

As to this clone: At one boundary the junction diverges from the germline segment, which might be a read error. This chain joins TRBV7-7 and TRBJ2-1, with D tentatively TRBD2 (5 bases). Germline values: CDR1 SSHAT, CDR2 FNYEAQ (reference sequence). The CDR3 spans 14 residues. As DNA, the CDR3 is TGTGCTAGCAGCTTGGGCGGTCCGGGGAATGAGCAGTTCTTC. Translation: CASSLGGPGNEQFF.

This chain connects TRBV18 to TRBJ2-1; 9 nucleotides align to TRBD1. Germline V CDR1 and CDR2: KGHSH, LQKENI. The junction had 3 bases not matched to a gene; V was cut back by 5 bases and J by 7 bases. The length of the CDR3 is 13 residues. The CDR3 coding sequence is TGTGCCAGCTCATCGGGACAGGGAAATGAGCAGTTCTTC. Protein: CASSSGQGNEQFF. The full variable domain, rest sourced from reference TRBV18 and TRBJ2-1, is NAGVMQNPRHLVRRRGQEARLRCSPMKGHSHVYWYRQLPEEGLKFMVYLQKENIIDESGMPKERFSAEFPKEGPSILRIQQVVRGDSAAYFCASSSGQGNEQFFGPGTRLTVL.

This chain joins TRBV24-1 and TRBJ2-1; tentatively, D is TRBD2 (6 bases). The CDR3 runs 15 residues. V lost 5 bases and J lost 6, with 16 bases in between. Per germline, CDR1 KGHDR and CDR2 SFDVKD. The CDR3 here is CATSAGGTGGNEQFF. The CDR3 region has the DNA TGTGCCACCAGTGCCGGGGGTACCGGCGGCAATGAGCAGTTCTTC.

V and J are TRBV5-4 and TRBJ2-1; D ambiguous. The germline CDR1 and CDR2 sequences are SGHNT and YYREEE (reference sequence). The V end was cut by 7 bases, the J end by 1 base, with 15 bases between. The CDR3 has 15 amino acids. Here the CDR3 reads CASEELSVSYNEQFF. The CDR3 DNA reads as TGTGCCAGCGAAGAGCTAAGCGTTTCCTACAATGAGCAGTTCTTC. The whole variable domain, filled in from reference TRBV5-4 and TRBJ2-1, reads ETGVTQSPTHLIKTRGQQVTLRCSSQSGHNTVSWYQQALGQGPQFIFQYYREEENGRGNFPPRFSGLQFPNYSSELNVNALELDDSALYLCASEELSVSYNEQFFGPGTRLTVL.

This rearrangement joins TRBV5-1 to TRBJ2-5, with 9 bases that match TRBD1. Germline V CDR1 and CDR2: SGHRS, YFSETQ. The CDR3 is 14 residues long. After removal of 4 bases from V and 3 bases from J, the junction contained 4 bases not matched to a gene. The CDR3 DNA reads TGCGCCAGCAGCACCGGACAGGGGAAAGAGACCCAGTACTTC. This gives the protein CASSTGQGKETQYF.

The chain employs TRBV6-5 and TRBJ1-1; 7 bases line up with TRBD1. Germline CDR1 MNHEY, CDR2 SVGAGI. This CDR3 is built from 15 residues. V was clipped by 7 bases and J by 1 base; unmatched bases: 9. CDR3 residues: CASNIGQVKNTEAFF. The CDR3 DNA reads as TGTGCCAGCAATATTGGACAGGTGAAGAACACTGAAGCTTTCTTT.

The chain links TRBV19 to TRBJ2-4; no reliable D call. V lost 0 bases and J lost 2, with 11 bases in between. The CDR3 consists of 16 residues. Germline V CDR1 and CDR2: LNHDA, SQIVND (reference sequence). CDR3 bases: TGTGCCAGTAGTATAGAGGCGGCCACAACCAAAAACATTCAGTACTTC. It yields the protein CASSIEAATTKNIQYF.

This chain connects TRBV2 to TRBJ1-6; D is ambiguous. The CDR3 length is 12 residues. V lost 8 bases to trimming and J lost 6 bases, with 8 bases between them. Germline CDR1 is SNHLY and CDR2 is FYNNEI. Here the CDR3 reads CASGRINSPLHF. The CDR3 DNA follows: TGTGCCAGCGGGAGGATTAATTCACCCCTCCACTTT.

The rearrangement joins TRBV6-2 or TRBV6-3 to TRBJ1-5, with a weak D call TRBD1 (6 bases). With 6 bases removed from V and 2 bases from J, the gap between germline ends came to 14 bases. Germline CDR1 MNHEY, CDR2 SVGEGT. This CDR3 is built from 15 residues. CDR3 in DNA: TGTGCCAGCAGCCTCGACAGGATTGGCAATCAGCCCCAGCATTTT. Its translation: CASSLDRIGNQPQHF.

J is TRBJ2-3 and V is TRBV19, with D possibly TRBD2 on 5 matching bases. This CDR3 is 18 amino acids long. CDR1 and CDR2 from the germline V gene are LNHDA and SQIVND (reference sequence). The V and J ends lost 3 bases and 1 base respectively, with 20 bases between them. The CDR3 sequence is CASSINSERRSGTDTQYF. The DNA for the CDR3 is TGTGCCAGTAGTATTAATAGCGAACGACGGAGTGGCACAGATACGCAGTATTTT.

This clone was detected only once. V is TRBV19 and J is TRBJ1-5; D is ambiguous. This CDR3 spans 14 amino acids. Germline V CDR1 and CDR2: LNHDA, SQIVND (reference sequence). The germline V and J ends were trimmed by 6 bases and 1 base, with 10 bases remaining between them. CDR3 sequence reads: CASSLRESNQPQHF. The CDR3 region has the DNA TGTGCCAGTAGCCTTAGGGAGAGCAATCAGCCCCAGCATTTT.

As regards this clone: The CDR3 does not close with the conserved phenylalanine or tryptophan, likely indicating a read error. Because the CDR3's place on the DNA is in doubt, the DNA is left out and the CDR3 is given as listed by TCRdb. The J gene is TRBJ1-1, the V gene TRBV6-5. Germline values: CDR1 MNHEY, CDR2 SVGAGI. Both ends counted, the CDR3 spans 15 residues. The CDR3 spells CASSYGRGRRPDLSV.